The 2 T cell receptor beta chains below come from one sample, sequenced in a study of OX40 agonist ivuxolimab in advanced cancers. Data came from immunoSEQ multiplex PCR; TCRdb stores just in-frame clones and leaves some out. Among approximately 28,000 clones listed, 88% were seen once. The sequences come from CD4+ or CD8+ T cells sorted from blood, collected in a trial of the OX40 agonist ivuxolimab. The origin of the receptors is an adult with an advanced solid tumor such as melanoma, head and neck, liver or kidney cancer.

The genes are TRBV11-1 and TRBJ1-4, with D uncertain. V gave up 6 bases and J gave up 4 bases, with 15 bases separating them. The V gene's germline CDR1 is SGHAT and CDR2 FQDESV (reference sequence). The CDR3 has 15 residues. The CDR3 is CASSSGWEFNEKLFF. The CDR3 DNA follows: TGTGCCAGCAGTTCGGGTTGGGAGTTTAATGAAAAACTGTTTTTT.

In its sample, this clone was seen once. V is TRBV4-1 and J is TRBJ2-1; D is unclear. CDR3 length: 17 amino acids. Germline assignment: CDR1 MGHRA and CDR2 YSYEKL. Trimming removed 0 bases at V and 9 bases at J, with 21 bases between. This chain's CDR3 is CASSQDVSEFPLVEQFF. Here the CDR3 DNA reads TGCGCCAGCAGCCAAGATGTTAGTGAGTTCCCCCTAGTTGAGCAGTTCTTC.